This TCR beta chain was recorded in a study of cytomegalovirus exposure and HLA in healthy donors. General study findings and limits: The authors later found most CMV-associated TCR beta chains appeared HLA-restricted. Presence/absence analyses treated sequencing depth as roughly uniform across donors.

CDR3 size: 14 residues. Trimming took 2 bases from V and 4 from J; bases not matched to a gene: 3. Germline V lookup: CDR1 MRHNA, CDR2 SNTAGT. Remarks on this clone: Its antigen remains unknown.

The PCR used 60 Vbeta and 13 Jbeta primers. Profiled with immunoSEQ multiplex PCR; TCRdb holds only in-frame clones, not every one. The listing contains around 60,000 clones. Sequencing was carried out using PBMCs. The clonotype was recovered from a man aged 30-40 years in good health and CMV-seropositive. The chain joins TRBV6-4 to TRBJ2-3; 7 bases are shared with TRBD2. This CDR3 is CASSDASGADTQYF. The CDR3 nucleotides read TGTGCCAGCAGTGACGCTAGCGGCGCAGATACGCAGTATTTT.